Below are 11 T cell receptor beta chains sequenced from a single sample in a study of control samples from healthy donors and cancer patients. Libraries were prepared by immunoSEQ multiplex PCR; TCRdb keeps only in-frame clonotypes and omits some of them. Of some 120,000 clones in the sample, 70% to 90% are singletons; the top ten hold around 2.5%. Material: blood. These receptor sequences come from a woman aged 70-85 years in good health.

The sample holds one count of this clone. In nucleotides, the CDR3 is TGTGCCAGCAGCCCCCCGGGACAGGGTAGTTCACCCCTCCACTTT. Its protein product is CASSPPGQGSSPLHF. The chain employs TRBV7-9 and TRBJ1-6, with TRBD1 identical over 9 bases. The CDR3 sequence is 15 residues long. From germline, CDR1 is SEHNR and CDR2 FQNEAQ (reference sequence). The V segment lost 5 bases and the J segment 9 bases; nucleotides outside the gene matches: 8.

This clone has more than one count but fewer than ten. V and J are TRBV5-6 and TRBJ1-5; a possible D gene is TRBD1 (5 bases). Germline V gives CDR1 SGHDT, CDR2 YYEEEE. V shed 3 bases and J shed 0 bases, with 7 bases lying between them. The CDR3 consists of 14 residues. CDR3 bases: TGTGCCAGCAGCTGGGGGTATAGCAATCAGCCCCAGCATTTT. Residues: CASSWGYSNQPQHF.

This clone was seen more than once but under ten times. This same CDR3 is encoded by further DNA sequences in the sample. V is TRBV3-1 (or the pseudogene TRBV3-2) and J is TRBJ1-2, with D hard to call. Between the trimmed V and J ends, which lost 1 base and 5 bases, there was a span of 14 bases. CDR1 and CDR2 from the germline V gene are LGHDT and YNNKEL (reference sequence). This CDR3 is 15 amino acids long. DNA for the CDR3: TGTGCCAGCAGCCAAGTCGGTTGGCAGGATTATGGCTACACCTTC. As protein: CASSQVGWQDYGYTF.

The chain recombines TRBV6-2 or TRBV6-3 with TRBJ2-1; tentatively, D is TRBD1 (5 bases). V was clipped by 0 bases and J by 4 bases, with 7 bases between them. The CDR3 totals 14 residues. Germline assignment: CDR1 MNHEY and CDR2 SVGEGT. CDR3 amino acids: CASSYSNRYNEQFF. The DNA for the CDR3 is TGTGCCAGCAGTTACTCGAACAGGTACAATGAGCAGTTCTTC.

This clone was picked up one time. The chain links TRBV6-5 to TRBJ1-2; D is uncertain. CDR3 length: 13 residues. The V end was cut by 4 bases, the J end by 4 bases, with 10 bases between. CDR1 is MNHEY, CDR2 SVGAGI, per germline. The CDR3 region is CASSLSGGYGYTF. DNA of the CDR3: TGTGCCAGCAGTTTGAGTGGAGGCTATGGCTACACCTTC.

This chain uses TRBV3-1 (or the pseudogene TRBV3-2) with TRBJ2-1; 8 nucleotides agree with TRBD1. The V and J ends lost 4 bases and 4 bases, in that order; junction bases with no gene match: 6. Germline loops: CDR1 LGHDT, CDR2 YNNKEL (reference sequence). The CDR3 spans 15 residues. CDR3 amino acids: CASSPGQGMYNEQFF. CDR3 nucleotides: TGTGCCAGCAGCCCCGGACAGGGTATGTACAATGAGCAGTTCTTC.

The V and J genes are TRBV5-1 and TRBJ1-3; no definite D call. With 1 base removed from V and 2 bases from J, the gap between germline ends came to 13 bases. The CDR3 has 16 residues. Germline-derived CDR1 and CDR2 are SGHRS and YFSETQ. CDR3 in amino acids: CASSLFAAKPGNTIYF. CDR3 sequence (DNA): TGCGCCAGCAGCTTGTTTGCAGCAAAACCTGGAAACACCATATATTTT.

This chain joins TRBV6-5 and TRBJ1-6; D gene ambiguous. Germline assignment: CDR1 MNHEY and CDR2 SVGAGI. The germline V and J ends were trimmed by 9 bases and 7 bases, with 7 bases remaining between them. The CDR3 spans 11 residues. CDR3 coding DNA: TGTGCCAGTACCATGAATTCACCCCTCCACTTT. Its protein is CASTMNSPLHF.

V gene TRBV6-4 combines with J gene TRBJ1-1; TRBD1 agrees at 12 bases. Germline lookup yields CDR1 MRHNA and CDR2 SNTAGT. The CDR3 covers 15 residues. Trimming removed 3 bases from V and 4 bases from J; junction bases left unmatched: 3. The CDR3 coding sequence is TGTGCCAGCAGTGAGGGGACAGGGGGCTCCACTGAAGCTTTCTTT. Its translation: CASSEGTGGSTEAFF.

The chain has TRBV12-3 or TRBV12-4 and TRBJ2-3; no clear D. The CDR3 contains 12 residues. Deletions cut 6 bases from V and 3 bases from J, with 7 bases between. CDR3 amino acids: CASSPQTDTQYF. CDR3 sequence (DNA): TGTGCCAGCAGCCCCCAGACAGATACGCAGTATTTT.

The chain carries TRBV6-1 and TRBJ1-6, with D uncertain. CDR1 is MNHNS and CDR2 is SASEGT in the germline V gene. The CDR3 is made up of 16 amino acids. Trimming removed 2 bases from V and 8 bases from J, with 16 bases in between. CDR3 sequence (DNA): TGTGCCAGCAGTGAAATGGGTGCGGGCAGCTATTCACCCCTCCACTTT. Residues: CASSEMGAGSYSPLHF.